This T cell receptor beta chain is drawn from a study of identical twins. Study-wide points: Beta out-of-frame sequences displayed a weaker excess of sharing between twins.

MiXCR, applied by TCRdb to the 5' RACE reads, yields one record per CDR3 protein. The sample contains hundreds of thousands of distinct CDR3 sequences, about 20% of which appear only once. Germline CDR1 SGHNT, CDR2 YENEEA. Trimming pared 2 bases from V and 1 base from J, leaving 11 bases between. The CDR3 sequence is 15 residues long. As concerns this clonotype: The antigen is not known. The final CDR3 position lacks the conserved phenylalanine or tryptophan, pointing to a likely read error.

The same sample was also used in a study of T cells expressing NK-cell markers. As reported in that work: Sorted CD3+CD56+NKG2C+, CD3+CD56+NKG2C- and CD3+CD56-NKG2C+ T-cell subsets were beta-chain profiled. For several experiments, T cell sorting was restricted to the alpha-beta TCR population by means of an anti-gamma-delta TCR antibody.

The sequence was collected from a woman in her late teens or twenties in good health. The sequencing input was PBMCs. V is TRBV11-3 and J is TRBJ1-1; perhaps TRBD1 as D (5 bases). The CDR3 DNA is TGTGCCAGCAGCTTAAGCAGGGATACGAACACTGAAGCTTTCGTT. This codes for CASSLSRDTNTEAFV.